These 27 T cell receptor beta chains came from one sample sequenced in a study of blood T cell repertoires in COVID-19. The table came from immunoSEQ multiplex PCR; TCRdb's copy has only in-frame clones and leaves some out. The sample contains 150,000 or so clones, over 75% of which appear only once. The sequencing sample was made of peripheral blood. The receptors were gathered from a man aged 55 to 70 who had recovered from COVID-19.

CDR3 nucleotide sequence: TGTGCCAGTAGTGCAGCGGACCCACCTCCCTACGAGCAGTACTTC. Translation gives CASSAADPPPYEQYF. The chain has TRBV19 and TRBJ2-7; TRBD2 is a possible D gene (5 bases). This CDR3 region has 15 residues. CDR1 is LNHDA and CDR2 is SQIVND in the germline V gene (reference sequence). V was trimmed by 5 bases and J by 2 bases, leaving 16 bases between them.

This chain links TRBV6-5 with TRBJ1-6, with 9 bases lining up with TRBD1. Trimming cost V 6 bases and J 9 bases; bases outside gene matches: 9. Germline CDR1 and CDR2: MNHEY and SVGAGI. The CDR3 totals 15 residues. The CDR3 spells CASSTRGQGTSPLHF. The CDR3 nucleotides are TGTGCCAGCAGCACCCGGGGACAGGGAACTTCACCCCTCCACTTT.

This clone was picked up one time. The rearrangement uses TRBV29-1 and TRBJ2-2; 11 bases match TRBD2. Germline loops: CDR1 SQVTM, CDR2 ANQGSEA. The CDR3 length is 15 residues. V shed 5 bases, J shed 4 bases, and the junction held 6 bases outside the gene matches. This chain's CDR3 is CSVSGTSGPTGELFF. In nucleotides, the CDR3 is TGCAGCGTTTCCGGGACTAGCGGTCCCACCGGGGAGCTGTTTTTT.

The genes are TRBV18 and TRBJ1-1; D unresolved. The CDR3 covers 14 residues. V was trimmed by 5 bases and J by 0 bases, leaving 10 bases between them. Germline V gene data show CDR1 as KGHSH and CDR2 as LQKENI. The CDR3 protein is CASSGQKMNTEAFF. The CDR3 DNA is TGTGCCAGCTCAGGCCAGAAAATGAACACTGAAGCTTTCTTT.

The chain carries TRBV11-1 and TRBJ1-2; 8 nucleotides line up with TRBD1. The CDR3 spans 15 residues. Trimming cost V 3 bases and J 3 bases; bases outside gene matches: 6. Germline lookup yields CDR1 SGHAT and CDR2 FQDESV (reference sequence). CDR3 protein: CASSFGQGDHYGYTF. The DNA for the CDR3 is TGTGCCAGCAGCTTCGGACAGGGCGATCACTATGGCTACACCTTC. Full variable domain (missing parts from reference TRBV11-1 and TRBJ1-2): EAEVAQSPRYKITEKSQAVAFWCDPISGHATLYWYRQILGQGPELLVQFQDESVVDDSQLPKDRFSAERLKGVDSTLKIQPAELGDSAMYLCASSFGQGDHYGYTFGSGTRLTVV.

The rearrangement links TRBV27 to TRBJ1-2; TRBD1 matches at 7 bases. The CDR3 extends over 15 amino acids. V shed 3 bases and J 4 bases; nucleotides not matched to a gene: 8. Germline V gene sequence: CDR1 MNHEY, CDR2 SMNVEV (reference sequence). The CDR3 DNA is TGTGCCAGCAGTTTTTCTCTTGGACAGGTCTATGGCTACACCTTC. Its translation: CASSFSLGQVYGYTF.

J is TRBJ1-1 and V is TRBV19, with 7 bases lining up with TRBD1. The CDR3 is made up of 17 amino acids. CDR1 is LNHDA, CDR2 SQIVND, per germline (reference sequence). After removal of 9 bases from V and 1 base from J, the junction contained 17 bases not matched to a gene. The CDR3 DNA is TGTGCCAGCCGACCCCACAGGGGCGGAAGTCCGAACACTGAAGCTTTCTTT. This codes for CASRPHRGGSPNTEAFF. Drawing the rest from reference TRBV19 and TRBJ1-1, the complete variable domain is DGGITQSPKYLFRKEGQNVTLSCEQNLNHDAMYWYRQDPGQGLRLIYYSQIVNDFQKGDIAEGYSVSREKKESFPLTVTSAQKNPTAFYLCASRPHRGGSPNTEAFFGQGTRLTVV.

CDR3 loop: CASTRTSSYNEQFF. The CDR3 DNA reads TGTGCCAGTACCCGCACGAGCTCCTACAATGAGCAGTTCTTC. The rearrangement links TRBV9 to TRBJ2-1; D gene ambiguous. CDR1 and CDR2 from the germline V gene are SGDLS and YYNGEE. Trimming took off 8 bases at V and 0 bases at J, with 12 bases between the two ends. The CDR3 is 14 residues long.

The V and J genes are TRBV30 and TRBJ2-2; D may be TRBD1 (6 bases). V lost 4 bases and J 7 bases, leaving 25 bases between the germline ends. Germline CDR1 and CDR2: GTSNPN and SVGIG (reference sequence). The CDR3 loop spans 17 amino acids. CDR3 coding DNA: TGTGCCTGGACCACCCCCCTACAGGGAATTCTCAGCGGGGAGCTGTTTTTT. It yields the protein CAWTTPLQGILSGELFF.

The chain carries TRBV7-6 and TRBJ2-1; D is ambiguous. V lost 1 base, J lost 11 bases, and 3 bases lay in between. CDR1 is SGHVS, CDR2 FNYEAQ, per germline. The CDR3 is 10 residues long. CDR3 nucleotides: TGTGCCAGCAGCTTAGATAAGCAGTTCTTC. It specifies CASSLDKQFF.

This chain joins TRBV5-1 and TRBJ2-5; 10 bases align to TRBD2. CDR1 SGHRS and CDR2 YFSETQ come from the germline V gene. CDR3 length: 16 amino acids. Losses at the gene ends were 0 bases for V and 2 bases for J; bases not matched to a gene: 4. In nucleotides, the CDR3 is TGCGCCAGCAGCTTGGGAGCGGGGGGGATACAAGAGACCCAGTACTTC. It yields the protein CASSLGAGGIQETQYF.

The V call is TRBV19, the J call TRBJ1-5, with D perhaps matching TRBD1 (6 bases). CDR1 LNHDA and CDR2 SQIVND come from the germline V gene (reference sequence). The CDR3 loop spans 13 amino acids. Trimming pared 3 bases from V and 6 bases from J, leaving 9 bases between. The CDR3 DNA follows: TGTGCCAGTAGTATTCTAGGGGGTCAGCCCCAGCATTTT. This sequence encodes CASSILGGQPQHF.

V gene TRBV11-2 combines with J gene TRBJ2-1, with D perhaps TRBD1 (6 bases). Germline loops: CDR1 SGHAT, CDR2 FQNNGV. The V end lost 0 bases, the J end lost 2 bases, and 8 bases lay between the germline ends. CDR3 length: 15 amino acids. The CDR3 spells CASSLEGAPYNEQFF. The CDR3 DNA follows: TGTGCCAGCAGCTTAGAGGGGGCGCCCTACAATGAGCAGTTCTTC.

This clone appeared a single time. The V gene is TRBV9, the J gene TRBJ1-1, with 11 positions matching TRBD1. The V segment lost 1 base and the J segment 8 bases; nucleotides outside the gene matches: 10. Germline CDR1 and CDR2: SGDLS and YYNGEE. The CDR3 is made up of 16 amino acids. The CDR3 DNA sequence: TGTGCCAGCAGCGTATCGACAGGACAGGGGGCATCGGAAGCTTTCTTT. Protein: CASSVSTGQGASEAFF. Full variable domain (remainder filled in from reference TRBV9 and TRBJ1-1): DSGVTQTPKHLITATGQRVTLRCSPRSGDLSVYWYQQSLDQGLQFLIQYYNGEERAKGNILERFSAQQFPDLHSELNLSSLELGDSALYFCASSVSTGQGASEAFFGQGTRLTVV.

This rearrangement joins TRBV3-1 (or the pseudogene TRBV3-2) to TRBJ2-7, with a possible D match to TRBD1 (6 bases). Germline lookup yields CDR1 LGHDT and CDR2 YNNKEL (reference sequence). V gave up 4 bases and J gave up 2 bases, with 15 bases separating them. CDR3 size: 15 residues. The CDR3 is CASSLTQGLAYEQYF. CDR3 DNA: TGTGCCAGCAGCCTTACTCAGGGGTTAGCCTACGAGCAGTACTTC.

The chain uses TRBV4-2 and TRBJ2-5; 9 bases fit TRBD1. The CDR3 extends over 17 amino acids. The V segment lost 4 bases and the J segment 5 bases; nucleotides outside the gene matches: 14. Germline CDR1 and CDR2: LGHNA and YNFKEQ. This chain's CDR3 is CASSPGGVTGGWETQYF. CDR3 nucleotide sequence: TGTGCCAGCAGCCCAGGGGGGGTAACAGGGGGCTGGGAGACCCAGTACTTC.

The rearrangement links TRBV28 to TRBJ2-7; a weak D match, TRBD2 (7 bases). Germline assignment: CDR1 MDHEN and CDR2 SYDVKM. The V end lost 7 bases, the J end lost 3 bases, and 16 bases lay between the germline ends. The CDR3 consists of 14 residues. This chain's CDR3 is CASTPGGSGYEQYF. The CDR3 DNA sequence: TGTGCCAGCACCCCGGGGGGCTCGGGCTACGAGCAGTACTTC.

In DNA form, the CDR3 reads TGTGCCAGCAGTGAAACAGGGGAAAAACTGTTTTTT. Its protein is CASSETGEKLFF. The rearrangement joins TRBV2 to TRBJ1-4, with D perhaps TRBD1 (6 bases). The CDR3 covers 12 residues. V was trimmed by 2 bases and J by 8 bases, leaving 6 bases between them. Germline lookup yields CDR1 SNHLY and CDR2 FYNNEI.

The rearrangement joins TRBV7-8 to TRBJ1-1; D possibly corresponds to TRBD1 (5 bases). The CDR3 covers 14 residues. V was pared by 5 bases and J by 4 bases, with 14 bases between. The germline gives CDR1 SGHVS, CDR2 FQNEAQ. CDR3 in DNA: TGTGCCAGCAGCCCCCAGGCAGGGTCCACTGAAGCTTTCTTT. Protein product: CASSPQAGSTEAFF.

The V gene is TRBV5-6, the J gene TRBJ1-3; no definite D call. The CDR3 runs 14 residues. The ends were cut back, 4 bases at V and 1 base at J, with 9 bases in the middle. Germline CDR1 is SGHDT and CDR2 is YYEEEE. The CDR3 bases are TGTGCCAGCAGCCAGCGGGGATCTGGAAACACCATATATTTT. Protein product: CASSQRGSGNTIYF.

This chain links TRBV14 with TRBJ1-6; D is possibly TRBD1 (5 bases). Between the trimmed V and J ends, which lost 1 base and 5 bases, there was a span of 15 bases. The CDR3 covers 17 residues. The germline CDR1 and CDR2 sequences are SGHDN and FVKESK. The CDR3, as DNA: TGTGCCAGCAGCCAAGGACAGAACGTCGTTAATAATTCACCCCTCCACTTT. This encodes CASSQGQNVVNNSPLHF.

The V and J genes are TRBV18 and TRBJ1-5; 7 positions match TRBD1. V was clipped by 3 bases and J by 3 bases; unmatched bases: 8. Per the germline V gene, CDR1 is KGHSH and CDR2 is LQKENI. The CDR3 consists of 16 residues. CDR3: CASSPEGTDPNQPQHF. Here the CDR3 DNA reads TGTGCCAGCTCACCCGAAGGGACAGACCCCAATCAGCCCCAGCATTTT.

V is TRBV6-5 and J is TRBJ2-3, with a weak D call TRBD2 (6 bases). Germline values: CDR1 MNHEY, CDR2 SVGAGI. V gave up 6 bases and J gave up 2 bases, with 15 bases separating them. There are 15 residues in the CDR3. The CDR3 loop is CASSPQGGDTDTQYF. The CDR3 bases are TGTGCCAGCAGCCCCCAGGGCGGGGACACAGATACGCAGTATTTT.

The rearrangement joins TRBV7-2 to TRBJ2-7; the match to TRBD1 covers 11 bases. Unmatched junction bases numbered 10, after V lost 3 bases and J lost 6 bases. There are 16 residues in the CDR3. Per germline, CDR1 SGHTA and CDR2 FQGNSA. The CDR3 DNA reads TGTGCCAGCAGCTTGAGGGGACAGGGGGAGGGGTCCGAGCAGTACTTC. This sequence encodes CASSLRGQGEGSEQYF.

The chain combines TRBV3-1 (or the pseudogene TRBV3-2) with TRBJ1-1, with 8 bases that match TRBD1. Germline values: CDR1 LGHDT, CDR2 YNNKEL (reference sequence). The CDR3 spans 16 residues. V trimming: 2 bases; J trimming: 4 bases; junction bases outside the gene matches: 9. The CDR3 loop is CASSQHGQGAGTEAFF. The CDR3 region has the DNA TGTGCCAGCAGCCAACATGGACAGGGTGCGGGCACTGAAGCTTTCTTT.

V and J are TRBV6-5 and TRBJ1-1; 7 bases match TRBD1. This CDR3 contains 14 residues. Germline trimming cut 6 bases from V and 0 bases from J; bases unmatched to any gene: 4. Germline V gene sequence: CDR1 MNHEY, CDR2 SVGAGI. DNA of the CDR3: TGTGCCAGCAGAAGGACAGGAATGAACACTGAAGCTTTCTTT. It yields the protein CASRRTGMNTEAFF.

The V gene is TRBV29-1, the J gene TRBJ1-5; 7 positions agree with TRBD1. CDR1 and CDR2 from the germline V gene are SQVTM and ANQGSEA. This CDR3 comprises 13 residues. V shed 4 bases and J 4 bases; nucleotides not matched to a gene: 4. The CDR3 region is CSVGDSYNQPQHF. CDR3 in DNA: TGCAGCGTTGGGGACAGCTATAATCAGCCCCAGCATTTT.